The present TCR beta chain was sequenced within a study of T-cell memory formation after mild COVID-19 (dated by TCRdb to about 2021). In the study overall: TCR sequence clusters from the two donors were found to be largely donor specific. In a couple of donors, T-cell clones that expanded and contracted after mild COVID-19 were followed by sequencing TCRalpha and TCRbeta repertoires longitudinally. The cohort was made up of two young adult volunteers, one female and one male, who were previously healthy.

Instrument used: Illumina NovaSeq 6000. TCRalpha and TCRbeta cDNA libraries were built by 5'RACE with constant-segment primers, adding sample barcodes and unique molecular identifiers. Trizol reagent was used to extract RNA from every sample. The libraries were amplified in two PCR steps, and the second step added a second sample barcode and Illumina TruSeq adapters. Sequencing of libraries was performed on an Illumina NovaSeq with 2 x 150 bp paired-end reads. The original pipeline was this. Demultiplexing of reads and collapsing into UMI-guided consensus sequences were performed with migec v1.2.7. Using mixcr v2.1.11, UMI consensuses were aligned to TRA and TRB V and J templates and then assembled into clonotypes. A clonotype was counted as expanded or contracted only if both edgeR and NoisET called the change significant, with noise models trained on biological replicates. For edgeR calls, a false discovery rate-adjusted p below 0.01 and a log2 fold-change threshold of 1 were applied. PCA with hierarchical clustering of max-normalized trajectories of the 1000 most abundant clonotypes was used as exploratory dynamics analysis. The CD4 or CD8 phenotype of responding clones was assigned using the separately sequenced CD4+ and CD8+ repertoires. TCRdb redid the processing of the public reads, applying fastp at Q25 and MiXCR, and retained in-frame beta chains. Rows matching on CDR3 protein sequence are summarized as one entry with the most common DNA and genes. For this entry, the V and J calls and clone size follow TCRdb and not the study's own pipeline. This sample gives fewer than 650,000 distinct CDR3 sequences in total; 17% of them show up just once. The top ten clonotypes cover approximately 8.1% of the sample.

Ficoll-Paque density gradient centrifugation was used to isolate PBMCs. Paper-wide results and their limitations: Clones that contracted from day 15 to 85 showed balanced CD4/CD8 phenotypes, whereas a second wave of clones that expanded from day 15 to 37 leaned towards CD4+. Some responding clones were detected in pre-infection memory, which suggested that pre-existing cross-reactive memory T cells had joined the SARS-CoV-2 response. Contracting CD4+ clones were found mainly in CM and EM memory subsets, while CD8+ clones were enriched in EMRA. SARS-CoV-2 specificity was not confirmed for the second-wave clones peaking on day 37. Only a couple of mild cases were covered by the study, and larger cohorts that include severe cases with pre-infection samples were considered necessary.

CDR1 SNHLY and CDR2 FYNNEI were looked up in the germline V gene. V loses 0 bases, J loses 4 bases, and the germline ends lie 6 bases apart. The CDR3 runs 13 amino acids, cysteine and phenylalanine included. The entry retains the CDR3 DNA only, 39 bases that are in frame from base 1. This clonotype was seen only a few times. This receptor's antigen is unknown. No qualities accompany the bases; no much larger clone lies one base away. Sequenced: PBMCs or a T cell subset sorted from them (not recorded which). The TCR originated in an adult woman who had mild COVID-19 (a few samples of this study predate the infection). The sample titles of this study are shuffled in the database, so cell type and time point are left out; the donor was told from shared clones. The receptor chain draws on TRBV2 and TRBJ1-1; the D gene identity is not certain. The sequenced DNA is TGTGCCAGCAGTGAAGCCCTTATCACTGAAGCTTTCTTT. Its protein product is CASSEALITEAFF.